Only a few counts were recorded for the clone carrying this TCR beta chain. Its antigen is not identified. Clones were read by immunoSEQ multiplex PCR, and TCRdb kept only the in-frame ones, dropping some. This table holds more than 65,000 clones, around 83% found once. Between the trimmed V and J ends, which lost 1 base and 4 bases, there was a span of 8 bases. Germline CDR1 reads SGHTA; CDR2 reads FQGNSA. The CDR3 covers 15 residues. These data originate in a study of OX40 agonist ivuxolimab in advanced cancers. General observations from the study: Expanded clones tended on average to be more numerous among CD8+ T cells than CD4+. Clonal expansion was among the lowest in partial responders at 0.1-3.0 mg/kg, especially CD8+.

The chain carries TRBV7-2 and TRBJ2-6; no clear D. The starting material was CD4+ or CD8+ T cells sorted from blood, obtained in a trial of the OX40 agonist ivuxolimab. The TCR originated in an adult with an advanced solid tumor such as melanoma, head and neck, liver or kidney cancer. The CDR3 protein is CASSLGLAGANVLTF. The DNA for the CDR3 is TGTGCCAGCAGCTTAGGTTTGGCGGGGGCCAACGTCCTGACTTTC.